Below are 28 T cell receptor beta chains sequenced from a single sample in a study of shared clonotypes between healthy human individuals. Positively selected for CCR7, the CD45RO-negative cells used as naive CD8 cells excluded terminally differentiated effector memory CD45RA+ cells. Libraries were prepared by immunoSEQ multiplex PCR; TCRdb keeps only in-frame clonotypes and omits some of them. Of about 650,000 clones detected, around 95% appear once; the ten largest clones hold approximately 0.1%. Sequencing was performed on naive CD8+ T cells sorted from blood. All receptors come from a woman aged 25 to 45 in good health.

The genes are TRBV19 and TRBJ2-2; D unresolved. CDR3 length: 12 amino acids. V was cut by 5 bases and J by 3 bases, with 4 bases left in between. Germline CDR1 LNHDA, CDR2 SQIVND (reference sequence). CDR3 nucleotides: TGTGCCAGTAGTTCTGACACCGGGGAGCTGTTTTTT. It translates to CASSSDTGELFF. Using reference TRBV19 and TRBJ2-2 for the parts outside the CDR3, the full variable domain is DGGITQSPKYLFRKEGQNVTLSCEQNLNHDAMYWYRQDPGQGLRLIYYSQIVNDFQKGDIAEGYSVSREKKESFPLTVTSAQKNPTAFYLCASSSDTGELFFGEGSRLTVL.

CDR3 loop: CATSPVWEAADTGELFF. The CDR3 DNA reads TGTGCCACCAGTCCCGTTTGGGAGGCGGCGGACACCGGGGAGCTGTTTTTT. This sequence joins TRBV15 and TRBJ2-2; D is perhaps TRBD2 (6 bases). The germline V gene has CDR1 LNHNV and CDR2 YYDKDF (reference sequence). Trimming removed 6 bases from V and 3 bases from J, with 20 bases in between. The CDR3 spans 17 residues.

The CDR3 DNA follows: TGTGCCAGCAGTTTACCCGTCGTAGATACGCAGTATTTT. As protein: CASSLPVVDTQYF. The genes are TRBV28 and TRBJ2-3, with D hard to call. The CDR3 consists of 13 residues. Germline CDR1 reads MDHEN; CDR2 reads SYDVKM. V gave up 2 bases and J gave up 5 bases, with 8 bases separating them.

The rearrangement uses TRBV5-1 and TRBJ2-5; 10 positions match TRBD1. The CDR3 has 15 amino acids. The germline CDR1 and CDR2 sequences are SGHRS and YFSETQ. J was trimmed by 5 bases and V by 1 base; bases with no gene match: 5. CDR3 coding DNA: TGCGCCAGCAGCTTGAGGACAGGGGGATTGGAGACCCAGTACTTC. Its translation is CASSLRTGGLETQYF.

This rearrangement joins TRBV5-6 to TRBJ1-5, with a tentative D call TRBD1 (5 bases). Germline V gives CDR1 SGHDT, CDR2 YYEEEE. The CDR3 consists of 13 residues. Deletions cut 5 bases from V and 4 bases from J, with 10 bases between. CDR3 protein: CASSIAGNQPQHF. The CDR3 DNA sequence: TGTGCCAGCAGTATCGCAGGGAATCAGCCCCAGCATTTT.

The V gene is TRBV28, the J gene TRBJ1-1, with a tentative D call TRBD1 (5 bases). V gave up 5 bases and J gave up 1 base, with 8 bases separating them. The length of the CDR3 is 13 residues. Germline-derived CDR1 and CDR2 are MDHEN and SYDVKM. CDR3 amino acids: CASSDGQNTEAFF. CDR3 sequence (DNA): TGTGCCAGCAGTGATGGACAGAACACTGAAGCTTTCTTT.

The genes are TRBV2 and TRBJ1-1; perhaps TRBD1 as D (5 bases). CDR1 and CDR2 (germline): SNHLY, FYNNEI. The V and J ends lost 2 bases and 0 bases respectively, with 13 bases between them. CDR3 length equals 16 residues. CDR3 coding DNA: TGTGCCAGCAGTGAAACGGCAGGGTACATGAACACTGAAGCTTTCTTT. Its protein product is CASSETAGYMNTEAFF.

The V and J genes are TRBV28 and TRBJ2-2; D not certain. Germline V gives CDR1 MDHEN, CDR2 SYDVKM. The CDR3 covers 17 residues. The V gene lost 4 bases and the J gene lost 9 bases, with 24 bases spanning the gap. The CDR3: CASSSLPLPRSTWELFF. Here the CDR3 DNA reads TGTGCCAGCAGTTCCCTCCCACTGCCCCGTTCTACGTGGGAGCTGTTTTTT.

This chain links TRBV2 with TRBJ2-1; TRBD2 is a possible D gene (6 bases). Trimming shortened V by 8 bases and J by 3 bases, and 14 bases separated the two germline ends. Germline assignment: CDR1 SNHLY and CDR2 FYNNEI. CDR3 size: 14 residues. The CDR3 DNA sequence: TGTGCCAGCCTCGGGGGTAGCGGCTACAATGAGCAGTTCTTC. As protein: CASLGGSGYNEQFF.

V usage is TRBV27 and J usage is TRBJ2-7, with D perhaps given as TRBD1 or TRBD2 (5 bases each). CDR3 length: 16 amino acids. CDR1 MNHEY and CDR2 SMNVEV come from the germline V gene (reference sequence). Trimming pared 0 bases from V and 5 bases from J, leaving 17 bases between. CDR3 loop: CASSLSLGVGENEQYF. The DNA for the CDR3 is TGTGCCAGCAGTTTATCCCTGGGGGTGGGGGAAAACGAGCAGTACTTC.

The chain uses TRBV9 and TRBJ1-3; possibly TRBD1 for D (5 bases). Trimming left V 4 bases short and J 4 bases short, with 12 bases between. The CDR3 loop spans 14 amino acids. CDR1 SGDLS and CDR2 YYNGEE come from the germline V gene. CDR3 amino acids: CASSTDTSGNTIYF. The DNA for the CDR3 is TGTGCCAGCAGCACGGACACTTCGGGAAACACCATATATTTT.

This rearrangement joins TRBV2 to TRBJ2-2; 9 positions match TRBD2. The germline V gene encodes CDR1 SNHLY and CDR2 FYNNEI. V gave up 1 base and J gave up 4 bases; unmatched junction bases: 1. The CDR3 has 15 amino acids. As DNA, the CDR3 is TGTGCCAGCAGTGAAGGGACTAGCGTCACCGGGGAGCTGTTTTTT. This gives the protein CASSEGTSVTGELFF.

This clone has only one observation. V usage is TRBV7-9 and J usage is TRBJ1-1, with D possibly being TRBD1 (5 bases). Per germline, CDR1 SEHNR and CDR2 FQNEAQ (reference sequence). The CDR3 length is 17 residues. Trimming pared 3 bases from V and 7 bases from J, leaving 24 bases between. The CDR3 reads CASSFDTLTGPEGEAFF. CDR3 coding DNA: TGTGCCAGCAGCTTCGATACCCTTACAGGACCGGAGGGTGAAGCTTTCTTT.

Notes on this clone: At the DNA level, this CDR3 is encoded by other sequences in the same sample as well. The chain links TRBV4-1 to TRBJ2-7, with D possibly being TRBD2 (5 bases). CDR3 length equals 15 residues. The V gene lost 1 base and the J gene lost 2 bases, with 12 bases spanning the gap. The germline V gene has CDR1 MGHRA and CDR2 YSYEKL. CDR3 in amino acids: CASSQVAGRTYEQYF. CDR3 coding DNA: TGCGCCAGCAGCCAAGTGGCGGGTCGAACCTACGAGCAGTACTTC.

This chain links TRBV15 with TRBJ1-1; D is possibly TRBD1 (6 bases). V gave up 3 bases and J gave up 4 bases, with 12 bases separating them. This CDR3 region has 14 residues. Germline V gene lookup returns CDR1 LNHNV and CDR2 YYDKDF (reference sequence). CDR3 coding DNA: TGTGCCACCAGCAGCCACAGGACAGCCACTGAAGCTTTCTTT. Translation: CATSSHRTATEAFF.

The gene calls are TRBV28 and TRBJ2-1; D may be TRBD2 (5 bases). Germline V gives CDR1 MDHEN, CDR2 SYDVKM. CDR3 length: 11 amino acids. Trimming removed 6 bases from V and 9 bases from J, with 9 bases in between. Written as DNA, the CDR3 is TGTGCCAGCAGGGACGCGGGTGAGCAGTTCTTC. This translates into CASRDAGEQFF.

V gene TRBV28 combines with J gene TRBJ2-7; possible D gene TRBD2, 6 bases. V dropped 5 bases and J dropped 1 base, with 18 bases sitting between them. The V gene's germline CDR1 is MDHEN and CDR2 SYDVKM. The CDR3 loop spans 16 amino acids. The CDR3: CASSPRELGRSYEQYF. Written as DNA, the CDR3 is TGTGCCAGCAGTCCCCGGGAGTTGGGGCGATCCTACGAGCAGTACTTC.

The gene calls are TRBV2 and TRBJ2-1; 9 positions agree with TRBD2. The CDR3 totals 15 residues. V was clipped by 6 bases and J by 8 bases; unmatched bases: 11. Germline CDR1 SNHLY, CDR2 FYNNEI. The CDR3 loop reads CASRVAGGPLYEQFF. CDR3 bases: TGTGCCAGCAGAGTCGCGGGAGGGCCTTTATATGAGCAGTTCTTC.

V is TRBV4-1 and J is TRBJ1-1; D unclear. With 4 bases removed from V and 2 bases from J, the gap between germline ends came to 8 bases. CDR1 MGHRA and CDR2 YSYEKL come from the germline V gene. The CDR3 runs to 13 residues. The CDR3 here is CASSPRFNTEAFF. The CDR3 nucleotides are TGCGCCAGCAGCCCCCGCTTCAACACTGAAGCTTTCTTT.

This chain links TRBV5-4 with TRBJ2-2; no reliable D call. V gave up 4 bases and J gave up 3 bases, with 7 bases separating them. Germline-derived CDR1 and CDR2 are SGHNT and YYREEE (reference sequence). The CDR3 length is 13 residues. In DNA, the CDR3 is TGTGCCAGCAGCCCTTCGTACACCGGGGAGCTGTTTTTT. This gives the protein CASSPSYTGELFF. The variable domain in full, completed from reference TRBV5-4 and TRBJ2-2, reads ETGVTQSPTHLIKTRGQQVTLRCSSQSGHNTVSWYQQALGQGPQFIFQYYREEENGRGNFPPRFSGLQFPNYSSELNVNALELDDSALYLCASSPSYTGELFFGEGSRLTVL.

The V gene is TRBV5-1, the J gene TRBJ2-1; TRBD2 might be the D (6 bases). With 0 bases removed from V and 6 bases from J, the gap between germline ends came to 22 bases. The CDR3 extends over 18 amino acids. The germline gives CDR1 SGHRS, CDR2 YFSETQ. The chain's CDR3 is CASSLALGRTTSLNEQFF. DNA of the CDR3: TGCGCCAGCAGCTTGGCCTTGGGAAGGACTACCTCCCTCAATGAGCAGTTCTTC.

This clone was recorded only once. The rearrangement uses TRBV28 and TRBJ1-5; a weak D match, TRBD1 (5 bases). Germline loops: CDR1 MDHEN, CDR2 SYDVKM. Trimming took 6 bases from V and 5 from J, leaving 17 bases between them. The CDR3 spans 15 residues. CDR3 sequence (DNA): TGTGCCAGCAGCCCTTTGGGGGAACGAGATCAGCCCCAGCATTTT. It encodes CASSPLGERDQPQHF.

The CDR3 loop is CSGTGSGEQYF. In DNA form, the CDR3 reads TGCAGCGGCACAGGGTCTGGAGAGCAGTACTTC. This chain links TRBV29-1 with TRBJ2-7, with a possible D match to TRBD1 (6 bases). The V gene lost 7 bases and the J gene lost 7 bases, with 14 bases spanning the gap. The germline V gene encodes CDR1 SQVTM and CDR2 ANQGSEA. The length of the CDR3 is 11 residues.

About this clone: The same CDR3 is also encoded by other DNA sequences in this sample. The CDR3 DNA reads TGTGCCAGCAGTTTAGTTGCGGGCTCCTACGAGCAGTACTTC. Encoded protein: CASSLVAGSYEQYF. The rearrangement joins TRBV28 to TRBJ2-7, with D tentatively TRBD2 (5 bases). The CDR3 sequence is 14 residues long. The germline CDR1 and CDR2 sequences are MDHEN and SYDVKM. Trimming took 2 bases from V and 0 from J, leaving 8 bases between them. Supplemented by reference TRBV28 and TRBJ2-7, the full variable domain reads DVKVTQSSRYLVKRTGEKVFLECVQDMDHENMFWYRQDPGLGLRLIYFSYDVKMKEKGDIPEGYSVSREKKERFSLILESASTNQTSMYLCASSLVAGSYEQYFGPGTRLTVT.

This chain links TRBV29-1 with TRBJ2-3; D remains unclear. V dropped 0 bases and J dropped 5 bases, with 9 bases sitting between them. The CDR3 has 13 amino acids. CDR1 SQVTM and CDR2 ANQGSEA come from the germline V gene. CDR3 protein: CSVEDSLRDTQYF. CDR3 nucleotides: TGCAGCGTTGAAGACTCCCTCAGAGATACGCAGTATTTT.

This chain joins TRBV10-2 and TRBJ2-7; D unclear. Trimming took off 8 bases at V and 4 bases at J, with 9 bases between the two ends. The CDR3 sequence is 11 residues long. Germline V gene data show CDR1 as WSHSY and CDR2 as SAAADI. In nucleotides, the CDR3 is TGCGCCAGCGGGGTTATATACGAGCAGTACTTC. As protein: CASGVIYEQYF.

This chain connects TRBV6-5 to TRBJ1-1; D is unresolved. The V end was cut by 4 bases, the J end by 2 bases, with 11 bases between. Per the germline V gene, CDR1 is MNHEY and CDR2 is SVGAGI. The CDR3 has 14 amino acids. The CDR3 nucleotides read TGTGCCAGCAGTTTGGGCCAGAGAAACACTGAAGCTTTCTTT. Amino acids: CASSLGQRNTEAFF.

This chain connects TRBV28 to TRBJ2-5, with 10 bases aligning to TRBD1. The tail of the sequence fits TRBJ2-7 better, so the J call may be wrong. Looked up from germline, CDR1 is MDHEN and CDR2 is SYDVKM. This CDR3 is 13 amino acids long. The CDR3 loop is CASSLDRGNEQYF. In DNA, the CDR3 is TGTGCCAGCAGTTTGGACAGGGGGAACGAGCAGTACTTC.